A single sample is the source of the 16 T cell receptor beta chains below, sequenced in a study of cytomegalovirus exposure and HLA in healthy donors. PCR was performed using 60 Vbeta and 13 Jbeta primers. Measured with immunoSEQ multiplex PCR; TCRdb has only the in-frame clones, and not every one. The table lists fewer than 150,000 clones, 70% to 80% of them singletons. Sequenced input: PBMCs. The source is a woman aged 50 to 60 in good health and CMV-seronegative.

The genes are TRBV2 and TRBJ1-1, with D uncertain. In germline, CDR1 is SNHLY, CDR2 FYNNEI. The CDR3 contains 12 residues. Trimming took off 6 bases at V and 1 base at J, with 6 bases between the two ends. CDR3 in DNA: TGTGCCAGCAGGGCGGGGAACACTGAAGCTTTCTTT. This codes for CASRAGNTEAFF.

V and J are TRBV6-6 and TRBJ1-1; perhaps TRBD1 as D (6 bases). CDR1 is MNHNY, CDR2 SVGAGI, per germline (reference sequence). The CDR3 length is 14 residues. V dropped 7 bases and J dropped 4 bases, with 16 bases sitting between them. CDR3 sequence reads: CASTPFRGGTEAFF. CDR3 sequence (DNA): TGTGCCAGCACCCCCTTCAGGGGCGGCACTGAAGCTTTCTTT.

CDR3 bases: TGTGCCATCACCCCGACAGGCCAGCTCTACGAGCAGTACTTC. It specifies CAITPTGQLYEQYF. The chain has TRBV10-3 and TRBJ2-7; tentative D call: TRBD1 (6 bases). Germline V gene sequence: CDR1 ENHRY, CDR2 SYGVKD. V gave up 7 bases and J gave up 3 bases, with 16 bases separating them. The CDR3 is 14 amino acids.

The rearrangement links TRBV4-1 to TRBJ2-2, with TRBD1 as a possible D gene (5 bases). Looked up from germline, CDR1 is MGHRA and CDR2 is YSYEKL. This CDR3 contains 17 residues. V was shortened by 1 base and J by 0 bases, with 12 bases between the two germline ends. The CDR3 DNA sequence: TGCGCCAGCAGCCAAGGAGGCGGCAGGGCGAACACCGGGGAGCTGTTTTTT. Translating it yields CASSQGGGRANTGELFF.

The chain uses TRBV19 and TRBJ2-5, with TRBD1 matching 10 bases. CDR3 size: 15 residues. The germline CDR1 and CDR2 sequences are LNHDA and SQIVND (reference sequence). Trimming at V came to 6 bases and at J to 4 bases, leaving 8 bases not matched to a gene. CDR3 residues: CASSSGTGVRETQYF. The CDR3 bases are TGTGCCAGTAGCTCCGGGACAGGGGTAAGAGAGACCCAGTACTTC.

V and J are TRBV10-3 and TRBJ1-4; D gene uncertain. CDR1 and CDR2 from the germline V gene are ENHRY and SYGVKD. CDR3 length equals 15 residues. V lost 0 bases, J lost 7 bases, and 12 bases lay in between. The CDR3, as DNA: TGTGCCATCAGTGAGTCGATGGGGAGCGGTGAAAAACTGTTTTTT. This gives the protein CAISESMGSGEKLFF.

Here the CDR3 DNA reads TGTGCCAGCAGCTATCATAGCGGGGGTGCCGGGGAGCTGTTTTTT. Its protein is CASSYHSGGAGELFF. The rearrangement joins TRBV14 to TRBJ2-2; 9 bases match TRBD2. The junction had 7 bases not matched to a gene; V was cut back by 5 bases and J by 6 bases. The CDR3 spans 15 residues. Germline V lookup: CDR1 SGHDN, CDR2 FVKESK.

The chain combines TRBV9 with TRBJ1-1; D possibly corresponds to TRBD1 (5 bases). Trimming took 3 bases from V and 4 from J, leaving 22 bases between them. Germline CDR1 SGDLS, CDR2 YYNGEE. The CDR3 has 17 residues. CDR3 sequence: CASSARSGAGQGTEAFF. CDR3 coding DNA: TGTGCCAGCAGCGCCCGGTCTGGGGCAGGCCAAGGCACTGAAGCTTTCTTT.

The chain has TRBV5-1 and TRBJ2-2; 9 positions agree with TRBD1. CDR1 and CDR2 (germline): SGHRS, YFSETQ. Unmatched junction bases numbered 1, after V lost 1 base and J lost 0 bases. The CDR3 extends over 16 amino acids. The CDR3 bases are TGCGCCAGCAGCTTGACAGGGGGCACGAACACCGGGGAGCTGTTTTTT. Its protein is CASSLTGGTNTGELFF.

The chain has TRBV7-3 and TRBJ2-2; a possible D gene is TRBD2 (5 bases). This CDR3 spans 13 amino acids. Trimming removed 0 bases at V and 6 bases at J, with 5 bases between. Germline CDR1 is SGHTA and CDR2 is FQGTGA. The CDR3 region has the DNA TGTGCCAGCAGCTTAACGAGGGCCGGGGAGCTGTTTTTT. It translates to CASSLTRAGELFF. The full variable domain, in which reference TRBV7-3 and TRBJ2-2 provide the parts outside the CDR3, is GAGVSQTPSNKVTEKGKYVELRCDPISGHTALYWYRQSLGQGPEFLIYFQGTGAADDSGLPNDRFFAVRPEGSVSTLKIQRTERGDSAVYLCASSLTRAGELFFGEGSRLTVL.

The genes are TRBV19 and TRBJ1-6; D is unclear. The V end was cut by 5 bases, the J end by 4 bases, with 12 bases between. The CDR3 is made up of 15 amino acids. The germline CDR1 and CDR2 sequences are LNHDA and SQIVND (reference sequence). CDR3 nucleotides: TGTGCCAGTAGTGTCCAGACTTCTTATAATTCACCCCTCCACTTT. As protein: CASSVQTSYNSPLHF. The variable domain in full, completed from reference TRBV19 and TRBJ1-6, reads DGGITQSPKYLFRKEGQNVTLSCEQNLNHDAMYWYRQDPGQGLRLIYYSQIVNDFQKGDIAEGYSVSREKKESFPLTVTSAQKNPTAFYLCASSVQTSYNSPLHFGNGTRLTVT.

The genes are TRBV28 and TRBJ1-5; possible D gene TRBD1, 5 bases. The CDR3 is 15 residues long. V was trimmed by 4 bases and J by 7 bases, leaving 17 bases between them. The germline CDR1 and CDR2 sequences are MDHEN and SYDVKM. CDR3 residues: CASSSGSYPGQPQHF. The CDR3 DNA reads TGTGCCAGCAGTTCAGGGTCTTACCCCGGGCAGCCCCAGCATTTT.

This rearrangement joins TRBV7-3 to TRBJ2-3; tentative D call: TRBD2 (5 bases). Germline CDR1 SGHTA, CDR2 FQGTGA. This CDR3 is 15 amino acids long. V lost 4 bases, J lost 0 bases, and 11 bases lay in between. The CDR3: CASSSPTTSTDTQYF. The CDR3 DNA reads TGTGCCAGCAGCTCCCCGACTACTAGCACAGATACGCAGTATTTT.

The genes are TRBV7-9 and TRBJ2-5; 10 bases align to TRBD1. The J call may be incorrect, as the DNA end agrees better with TRBJ2-7. CDR3 length: 16 residues. Germline CDR1 is SEHNR and CDR2 is FQNEAQ (reference sequence). The CDR3 loop reads CASSQSWGQGTYEQYF. The CDR3 DNA is TGTGCCAGCAGCCAATCCTGGGGACAGGGGACCTACGAGCAGTACTTC.

This clone was seen once. V gene TRBV18 combines with J gene TRBJ1-4; D might be TRBD1 (5 bases). Trimming removed 3 bases at V and 5 bases at J, with 7 bases between. The CDR3 consists of 13 residues. Per the germline V gene, CDR1 is KGHSH and CDR2 is LQKENI. Written as DNA, the CDR3 is TGTGCCAGCTCACCCGCAGGGAATGAAAAACTGTTTTTT. Its translation is CASSPAGNEKLFF.

V is TRBV5-1 and J is TRBJ1-4, with unresolved D. Germline lookup yields CDR1 SGHRS and CDR2 YFSETQ. CDR3 length: 15 residues. V was trimmed by 0 bases and J by 8 bases, leaving 14 bases between them. Written as DNA, the CDR3 is TGCGCCAGCAGCTTGGCTCCGGGGATGAAGGAAAAACTGTTTTTT. Its translation: CASSLAPGMKEKLFF.